This T cell receptor (beta chain) was identified during a study of shared T cell receptors in the human thymus. Only in-frame clones appear in the TCRdb table, and some are missing; sequencing was by immunoSEQ multiplex PCR. The sample gives 700,000 or so clones, approximately 85% of which show up once; roughly 0.01% is in the top ten. Germline CDR1 SEHNR, CDR2 FQNEAQ (reference sequence). V shed 5 bases and J 8 bases; nucleotides not matched to a gene: 20. The CDR3 has 19 residues. These data also featured in a second study, about human thymus T cells. From that study: The sample donors, healthy Finnish infants, were having corrective surgery for congenital heart defects. Resected material from corrective heart surgery provided the thymus tissue analysed. Among thymic and blood repertoires, usage of V and J genes appeared biased.

The V call is TRBV7-9, the J call TRBJ1-6; 8 bases map to TRBD1. Sequences were obtained from thymocytes. The sequence derives from a girl in the first two years of life with a congenital heart defect. CDR3 nucleotides: TGTGCCAGCAGCGCTACAGGGCGCCGGGGGAAACAGGGGGATTCACCCCTCCACTTT. Protein product: CASSATGRRGKQGDSPLHF.